A selection of T cell receptor beta chains follows, all from one sample in a study of breast tumors, draining lymph nodes, adjacent tissues. One entry per CDR3 protein results from TCRdb running MiXCR on the multiplex PCR reads. The table includes 170,000 or so distinct CDR3 sequences, 30% to 35% detected once. Sequenced: axillary lymph node tissue. These receptors were collected from a female donor with breast cancer. Some clones in this sample may be carry-over from other donors' samples. Both conserved end residues are part of each CDR3. D genes are given only for firm matches. Only some rows state a clone size, as once, few, many or a class for expanded clones.

clone_size: once
d_call: TRBD1
v_call: TRBV24-1
j_call: TRBJ2-7
cdr3_aa: CATGGGEEQYF
cdr3_nt: TGTGCCACAGGGGGCGGTGAGGAGCAGTACTTC

clone_size: medium-sized
d_call: NA
v_call: TRBV7-8
j_call: TRBJ2-3
cdr3_aa: CASSFRDESTDTQYF
cdr3_nt: TGTGCCAGCAGTTTCCGGGACGAGAGCACAGATACGCAGTATTTT

clone_size: few
d_call: NA
v_call: TRBV6-1
j_call: TRBJ1-2
cdr3_aa: CASSLPLSYGYTF
cdr3_nt: TGTGCCAGCAGTCTTCCGCTTAGCTATGGCTACACCTTC

clone_size: NA
d_call: NA
v_call: TRBV20-1
j_call: TRBJ1-2
cdr3_aa: CSAQGSAANYGYTF
cdr3_nt: TGCAGTGCCCAGGGGTCAGCAGCTAACTATGGCTACACCTTC

clone_size: many
d_call: TRBD1
v_call: TRBV12-3/TRBV12-4
j_call: TRBJ2-3
cdr3_aa: CASSRDRSTDTQYF
cdr3_nt: TGTGCCAGCAGTCGGGACAGAAGCACAGATACGCAGTATTTT

clone_size: many
d_call: TRBD1
v_call: TRBV20-1
j_call: TRBJ2-7
cdr3_aa: CSANERDRTYEQYF
cdr3_nt: TGCAGTGCTAACGAAAGGGACAGGACCTACGAGCAGTACTTC

clone_size: many
d_call: TRBD1
v_call: TRBV5-1
j_call: TRBJ1-3
cdr3_aa: CASSFQGDPGNTIYF
cdr3_nt: TGCGCCAGCAGCTTCCAGGGGGATCCGGGGAACACCATATATTTT

clone_size: NA
d_call: TRBD2
v_call: TRBV20-1
j_call: TRBJ2-1
cdr3_aa: CSAPRTSGGFLGRNEQFF
cdr3_nt: TGCAGTGCCCCTAGGACTAGCGGGGGGTTTCTTGGACGAAATGAGCAGTTCTTC

clone_size: few
d_call: NA
v_call: TRBV28
j_call: TRBJ1-4
cdr3_aa: CASSPSRGKLFF
cdr3_nt: TGTGCCAGCAGCCCATCCCGGGGGAAACTGTTTTTT

clone_size: NA
d_call: NA
v_call: TRBV11-1
j_call: TRBJ1-1
cdr3_aa: CASSLDVEGRGAFF
cdr3_nt: TGTGCCAGCAGCTTAGATGTGGAGGGGCGCGGAGCTTTCTTT

clone_size: NA
d_call: TRBD1
v_call: TRBV19
j_call: TRBJ1-6
cdr3_aa: CASSATTGVNSPLHF
cdr3_nt: TGTGCCAGTAGTGCCACAACAGGGGTTAATTCACCCCTCCACTTT

clone_size: many
d_call: TRBD1
v_call: TRBV24-1
j_call: TRBJ2-1
cdr3_aa: CATSDNTGVSYNEQFF
cdr3_nt: TGTGCCACCAGTGACAATACAGGGGTCTCCTACAATGAGCAGTTCTTC

clone_size: NA
d_call: TRBD1
v_call: TRBV7-8
j_call: TRBJ1-2
cdr3_aa: CAGRDRGQVKEGYTF
cdr3_nt: TGTGCCGGGAGGGACAGGGGTCAAGTTAAGGAGGGCTACACCTTC

clone_size: many
d_call: TRBD2
v_call: TRBV5-1
j_call: TRBJ2-3
cdr3_aa: CASSLAGDTDTQYF
cdr3_nt: TGCGCCAGCAGCTTAGCGGGAGACACAGATACGCAGTATTTT

clone_size: NA
d_call: NA
v_call: TRBV5-1
j_call: TRBJ1-1
cdr3_aa: CASSLGSSNTEAFF
cdr3_nt: TGCGCCAGCAGCTTAGGTAGTTCGAACACTGAAGCTTTCTTT

clone_size: few
d_call: NA
v_call: TRBV28
j_call: TRBJ2-1
cdr3_aa: CASNRLESSYNEQFF
cdr3_nt: TGTGCCAGCAACCGACTGGAGAGCTCCTACAATGAGCAGTTCTTC

clone_size: many
d_call: NA
v_call: TRBV5-6
j_call: TRBJ1-2
cdr3_aa: CASSATETYGYTF
cdr3_nt: TGTGCCAGCAGCGCGACAGAGACCTATGGCTACACCTTC

clone_size: NA
d_call: NA
v_call: TRBV7-6
j_call: TRBJ1-3
cdr3_aa: CASSLSQGGGNTIYF
cdr3_nt: TGTGCCAGCAGCTTATCGCAGGGAGGCGGAAACACCATATATTTT

clone_size: few
d_call: NA
v_call: TRBV5-6
j_call: TRBJ2-1
cdr3_aa: CASSLGGPGIINEQFF
cdr3_nt: TGTGCCAGCAGCTTGGGGGGACCGGGGATAATCAATGAGCAGTTCTTC

clone_size: few
d_call: TRBD1
v_call: TRBV12-3/TRBV12-4
j_call: TRBJ1-2
cdr3_aa: CASSEGGLGYGYTF
cdr3_nt: TGTGCCAGCAGTGAAGGGGGCCTGGGCTATGGCTACACCTTC

clone_size: NA
d_call: TRBD2
v_call: TRBV20-1
j_call: TRBJ2-2
cdr3_aa: CSAPDSGRLKGELFF
cdr3_nt: TGCAGTGCTCCAGATAGCGGGAGGTTGAAAGGGGAGCTGTTTTTT

clone_size: many
d_call: NA
v_call: TRBV5-1
j_call: TRBJ1-1
cdr3_aa: CASSLETGVSTEAFF
cdr3_nt: TGCGCCAGCAGCTTGGAGACGGGGGTATCCACTGAAGCTTTCTTT